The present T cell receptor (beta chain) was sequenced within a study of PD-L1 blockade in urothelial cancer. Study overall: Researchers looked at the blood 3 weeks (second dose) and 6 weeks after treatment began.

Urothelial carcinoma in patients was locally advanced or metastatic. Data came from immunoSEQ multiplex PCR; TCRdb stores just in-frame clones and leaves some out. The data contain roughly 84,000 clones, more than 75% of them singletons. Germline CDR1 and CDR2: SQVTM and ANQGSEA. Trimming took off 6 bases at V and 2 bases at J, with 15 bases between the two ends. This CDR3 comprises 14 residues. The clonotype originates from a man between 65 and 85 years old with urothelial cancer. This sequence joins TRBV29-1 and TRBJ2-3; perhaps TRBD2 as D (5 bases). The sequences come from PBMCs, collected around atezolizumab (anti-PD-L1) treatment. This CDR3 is CSVPGVPNTDTQYF. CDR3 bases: TGCAGCGTACCCGGGGTCCCGAACACAGATACGCAGTATTTT.